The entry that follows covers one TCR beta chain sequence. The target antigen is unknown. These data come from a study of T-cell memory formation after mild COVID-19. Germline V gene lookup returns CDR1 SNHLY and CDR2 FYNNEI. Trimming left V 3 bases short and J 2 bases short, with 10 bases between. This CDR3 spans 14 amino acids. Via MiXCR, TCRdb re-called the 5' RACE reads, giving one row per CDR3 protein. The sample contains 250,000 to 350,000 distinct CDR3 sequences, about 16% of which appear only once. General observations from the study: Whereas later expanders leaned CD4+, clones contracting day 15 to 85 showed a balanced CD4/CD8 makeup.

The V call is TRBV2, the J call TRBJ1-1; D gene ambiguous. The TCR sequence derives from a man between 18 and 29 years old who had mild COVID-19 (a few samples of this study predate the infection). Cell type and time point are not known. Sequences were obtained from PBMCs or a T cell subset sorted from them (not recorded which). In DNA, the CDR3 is TGTGCCAGCAGTGATCCGGGTCGAAACACTGAAGCTTTCTTT. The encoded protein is CASSDPGRNTEAFF. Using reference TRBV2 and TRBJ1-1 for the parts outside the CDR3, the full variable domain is EPEVTQTPSHQVTQMGQEVILRCVPISNHLYFYWYRQILGQKVEFLVSFYNNEISEKSEIFDDQFSVERPDGSNFTLKIRSTKLEDSAMYFCASSDPGRNTEAFFGQGTRLTVV.